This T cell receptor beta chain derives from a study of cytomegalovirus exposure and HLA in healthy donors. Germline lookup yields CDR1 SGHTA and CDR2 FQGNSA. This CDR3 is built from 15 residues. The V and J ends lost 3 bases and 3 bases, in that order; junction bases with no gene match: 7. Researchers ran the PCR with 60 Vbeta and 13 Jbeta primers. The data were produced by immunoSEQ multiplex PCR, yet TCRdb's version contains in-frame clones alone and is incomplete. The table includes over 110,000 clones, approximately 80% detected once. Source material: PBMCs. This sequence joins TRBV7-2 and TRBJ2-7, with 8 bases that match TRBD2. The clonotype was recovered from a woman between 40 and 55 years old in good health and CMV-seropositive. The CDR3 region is CASSFDGSGIYEQYF. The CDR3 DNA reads TGTGCCAGCAGCTTCGACGGTAGCGGGATCTACGAGCAGTACTTC.